The text below deals with one TCR beta chain. Its antigen is not identified. Quantitative barcoded 5'-RACE was used to prepare TCR beta libraries. TCRdb reprocessed the 5' RACE reads with MiXCR, giving one entry per CDR3 protein. This table holds 220,000 or so distinct CDR3 sequences, 8% to 11% found once. The sample originates from a study of CD8 T cells in ankylosing spondylitis. Study observations and caveats: Disease-linked clones were found to be CD8+ and relatively rare in peripheral blood. Matched ankylosing spondylitis synovial fluid reportedly contained a significantly enriched population of disease-linked clones.

J was trimmed by 5 bases and V by 0 bases; bases with no gene match: 4. Germline CDR1 and CDR2: SGHRS and YFSETQ. The CDR3 is 16 amino acids. Source material: blood, either unsorted or a sorted T cell fraction (not recorded which). The chain recombines TRBV5-1 with TRBJ2-2, with 10 bases fitting TRBD1. The TCR originated in a male donor with ankylosing spondylitis or in good health (not recorded which). DNA of the CDR3: TGCGCCAGCAGCTTGGGACAGGGGGCGCGGACCGGGGAGCTGTTTTTT. Its protein is CASSLGQGARTGELFF.